Listed below are T cell receptor beta chains from one sample, sequenced in a study of blood T cell repertoires in COVID-19. Generated by immunoSEQ multiplex PCR, the TCRdb table keeps only in-frame clones and is missing some. This table holds some 250,000 clones, approximately 86% found once. The sequencing input was PBMCs or T cells enriched from blood (not recorded which). The source of these receptors is a woman aged 40 to 49 with acute COVID-19. Each CDR3 is given with its conserved first and last residue. The D gene is left open where the match is weak. Size tells how often a clone was seen (once, few, many) or the class of an expanded clone, and some rows leave it out.

cdr3_aa	cdr3_nt	v_call	j_call	clone_size	d_call
CASSQDGGSQETQYF	TGTGCCAGCAGCCAAGATGGAGGTTCCCAAGAGACCCAGTACTTC	TRBV3-1/TRBV3-2	TRBJ2-5	-	-
CASSQIPRTGGNYGYTF	TGTGCCAGCAGTCAGATACCTCGGACAGGGGGTAACTATGGCTACACCTTC	TRBV28	TRBJ1-2	-	TRBD1
CASSTTGTRQETQYF	TGTGCCAGCAGCACAACCGGGACACGACAAGAGACCCAGTACTTC	TRBV9	TRBJ2-5	-	-
CASSLERIPETQYF	TGTGCCAGCAGCTTAGAGAGGATCCCGGAGACCCAGTACTTC	TRBV7-6	TRBJ2-5	-	-
CASSYGLAGRFF	TGTGCCAGCAGTTACGGGCTAGCGGGAAGGTTCTTC	TRBV7-9	TRBJ2-1	-	TRBD2
CASSLVDRGRAEAFF	TGTGCCAGCAGCTTAGTCGACAGGGGGCGGGCTGAAGCTTTCTTT	TRBV7-9	TRBJ1-1	few	TRBD1
CASSTSLTGELFF	TGTGCCAGCAGCACATCTTTGACCGGGGAGCTGTTTTTT	TRBV11-2	TRBJ2-2	-	-
CASSEYAGVTNEQFF	TGCGCCAGCAGCGAATACGCGGGAGTTACAAATGAGCAGTTCTTC	TRBV5-1	TRBJ2-1	-	TRBD2
CASSYSTSGVSTDTQYF	TGTGCCAGCAGTTACTCAACTAGCGGGGTTAGCACAGATACGCAGTATTTT	TRBV6-2/TRBV6-3	TRBJ2-3	-	TRBD2
CASSLRLAAYNEQFF	TGTGCCAGCAGCTTAAGACTAGCGGCTTACAATGAGCAGTTCTTC	TRBV7-9	TRBJ2-1	-	TRBD2
CATSGKNTGELFF	TGTGCCACTAGCGGGAAGAACACCGGGGAGCTGTTTTTT	TRBV6-5	TRBJ2-2	-	TRBD2
CASSFSSRDEKLFF	TGTGCCAGCAGCTTTTCTTCCAGGGATGAAAAACTGTTTTTT	TRBV11-2	TRBJ1-4	-	-
CASSRGWDEQYF	TGTGCCAGCAGCCGGGGCTGGGACGAGCAGTACTTC	TRBV3-1/TRBV3-2	TRBJ2-7	-	-
CASSPTSQETQYF	TGTGCCAGTAGTCCGACTAGCCAAGAGACCCAGTACTTC	TRBV19	TRBJ2-5	-	-
CASRPLWGRTENSPLHF	TGTGCCAGCAGACCCCTGTGGGGCCGCACCGAAAATTCACCCCTCCACTTT	TRBV27	TRBJ1-6	few	-
CASSEPDRSYEQYF	TGTGCCAGCAGTGAGCCGGACAGGTCGTACGAGCAGTACTTC	TRBV6-1	TRBJ2-7	-	TRBD1
CASSTGARKYF	TGTGCCAGCAGTACAGGGGCTCGTAAGTACTTC	TRBV2	TRBJ2-7	-	TRBD1
CASRQGEAFF	TGTGCCAGTCGACAGGGCGAAGCTTTCTTT	TRBV19	TRBJ1-1	-	TRBD1
CASSGTSGHNEQFF	TGTGCCAGCAGCGGGACTAGCGGACACAATGAGCAGTTCTTC	TRBV11-2	TRBJ2-1	-	TRBD2
CASSIDRDMMDTEAFF	TGTGCCAGTAGTATAGACCGGGACATGATGGACACTGAAGCTTTCTTT	TRBV19	TRBJ1-1	once	-
CASFYSGRNSYQFF	TGTGCCAGCTTCTATAGCGGGAGGAATTCGTATCAGTTCTTC	TRBV2	TRBJ2-1	-	TRBD2
CASTGGGNYNEQFF	TGTGCCAGCACAGGGGGCGGAAATTACAATGAGCAGTTCTTC	TRBV6-5	TRBJ2-1	once	TRBD1